This T cell receptor (beta chain) was captured by sequencing in a study of T cells in Graves' hyperthyroidism and ophthalmopathy. Study results and limitations: Using 13 V-J features, a model discriminated ophthalmopathy from stable hyperthyroidism. Most thyroid clonotypes that were expanded above 0.001 also turned up in blood.

Researchers defined stable Graves' hyperthyroidism as no ophthalmopathy progression within 18 months. Orbital computed tomography and thyroid ultrasound, together with serum TRAb and thyroxine and clinical symptoms, were used for diagnoses. As to this clonotype: Its antigen is not identified. One base away lies a much larger clone, so this may be a sequencing read error.

Regions amplified from RNA transcripts were the TCR beta CDR3 regions. First-round RT-PCR of the TCR CDR3 relied on the HTBI primer set. TCRdb passed the multiplex PCR reads through MiXCR, listing each CDR3 protein once. The table has roughly 800,000 distinct CDR3 sequences, roughly 40% seen once. The CDR3 is 15 residues long. The germline V gene has CDR1 SGHTA and CDR2 FQGNSA. J is TRBJ1-1 and V is TRBV7-2; 9 bases line up with TRBD1. What was sequenced was blood. The clonotype originates from a man between 18 and 35 years old with Graves' hyperthyroidism. In DNA form, the CDR3 reads TGTGCCAGCAGCTTAGTTCACAGGGGGCACACTAAAGCTTTCTTT. Residues: CASSLVHRGHTKAFF.